The clone carrying this TCR beta chain occurred a few times. Its antigen is as yet unknown. The data are from a study of T cells in Graves' hyperthyroidism and ophthalmopathy. Whole-study results and caveats: Ophthalmopathy was identified by the model a median about 6.8 months ahead of onset. In simple terms, a model built on 13 V-J features told ophthalmopathy apart from stable hyperthyroidism.

Germline CDR1 is SEHNR and CDR2 is FQNEAQ (reference sequence). Trimming left V 5 bases short and J 4 bases short, with 11 bases between. This CDR3 contains 13 residues. At least 3 on the Clinical Activity Score was recorded for ophthalmopathy patients, who also had NOSPECS grade at least 4 and duration under 3 months. Diagnoses were made from clinical symptoms, serum measures (thyroxine and TRAb), thyroid ultrasound and orbital computed tomography. There were TCR beta CDR3 regions amplified from RNA transcripts. First-round RT-PCR of the TCR CDR3 relied on the HTBI primer set. One entry per CDR3 protein results from TCRdb running MiXCR on the multiplex PCR reads. Of about 400,000 distinct CDR3 sequences listed, roughly an eighth were seen once; the top ten hold around 28%.

The TCR sequence derives from a man in his fifties or sixties with Graves' ophthalmopathy. The sequenced sample consisted of blood. The chain joins TRBV7-9 to TRBJ1-2; D perhaps matches TRBD1 (6 bases). The CDR3 protein is CASSRGGSYGYTF. In DNA form, the CDR3 reads TGTGCCAGCAGCCGAGGGGGTTCCTATGGCTACACCTTC.